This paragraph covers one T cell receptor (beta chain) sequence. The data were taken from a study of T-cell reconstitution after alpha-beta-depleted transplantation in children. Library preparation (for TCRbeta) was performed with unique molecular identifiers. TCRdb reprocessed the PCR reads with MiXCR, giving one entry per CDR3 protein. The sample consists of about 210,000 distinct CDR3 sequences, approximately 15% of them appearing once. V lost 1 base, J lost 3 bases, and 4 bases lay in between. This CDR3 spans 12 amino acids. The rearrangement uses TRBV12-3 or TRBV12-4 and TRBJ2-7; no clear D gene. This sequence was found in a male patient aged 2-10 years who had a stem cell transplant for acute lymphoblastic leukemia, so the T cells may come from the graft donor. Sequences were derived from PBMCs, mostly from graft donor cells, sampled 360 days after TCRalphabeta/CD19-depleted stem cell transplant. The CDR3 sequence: CASSLGNYEQYF. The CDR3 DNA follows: TGTGCCAGCAGTTTAGGCAACTACGAGCAGTACTTC.